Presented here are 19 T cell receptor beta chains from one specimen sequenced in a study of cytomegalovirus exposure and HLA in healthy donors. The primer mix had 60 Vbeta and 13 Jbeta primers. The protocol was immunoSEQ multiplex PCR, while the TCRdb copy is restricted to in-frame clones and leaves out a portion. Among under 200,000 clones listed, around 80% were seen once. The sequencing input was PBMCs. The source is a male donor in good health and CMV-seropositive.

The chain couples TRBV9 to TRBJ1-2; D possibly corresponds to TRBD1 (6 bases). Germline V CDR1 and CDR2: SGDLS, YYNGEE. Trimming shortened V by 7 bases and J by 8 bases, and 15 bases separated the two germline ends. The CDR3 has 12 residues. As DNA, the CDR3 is TGTGCCAGCCTTGACAGGTCGGGCGGCTACACCTTC. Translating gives CASLDRSGGYTF.

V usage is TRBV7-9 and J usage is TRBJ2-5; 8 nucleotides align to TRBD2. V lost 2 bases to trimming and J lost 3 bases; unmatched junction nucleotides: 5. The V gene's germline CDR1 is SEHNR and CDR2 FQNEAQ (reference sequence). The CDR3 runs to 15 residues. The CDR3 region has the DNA TGTGCCAGCAGCTTAACTAGCGGAATAAAAGAGACCCAGTACTTC. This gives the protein CASSLTSGIKETQYF.

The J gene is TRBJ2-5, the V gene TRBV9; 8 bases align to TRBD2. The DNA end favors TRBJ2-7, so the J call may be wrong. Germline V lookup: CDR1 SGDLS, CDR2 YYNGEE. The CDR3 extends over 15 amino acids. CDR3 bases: TGTGCCAGCAGCGTAGGGACTAGCTTAACCCACGAGCAGTACTTC. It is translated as CASSVGTSLTHEQYF.

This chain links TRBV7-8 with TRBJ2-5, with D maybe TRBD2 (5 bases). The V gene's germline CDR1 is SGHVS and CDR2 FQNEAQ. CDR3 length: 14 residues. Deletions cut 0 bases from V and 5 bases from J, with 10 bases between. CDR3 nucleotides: TGTGCCAGCAGCTTAGCGGGAGTGGACGAGACCCAGTACTTC. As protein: CASSLAGVDETQYF.

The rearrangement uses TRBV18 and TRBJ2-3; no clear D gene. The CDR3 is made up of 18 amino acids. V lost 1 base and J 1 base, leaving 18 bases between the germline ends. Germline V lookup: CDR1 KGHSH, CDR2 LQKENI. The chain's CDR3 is CASSPLSGPLPGTDTQYF. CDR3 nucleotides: TGTGCCAGCTCACCACTTTCAGGCCCCCTACCCGGCACAGATACGCAGTATTTT.

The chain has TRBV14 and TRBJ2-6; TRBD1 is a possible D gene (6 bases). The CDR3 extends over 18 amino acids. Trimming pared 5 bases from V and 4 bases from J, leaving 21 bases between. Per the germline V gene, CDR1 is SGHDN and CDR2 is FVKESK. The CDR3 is CASSYPRGASSGANVLTF. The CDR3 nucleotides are TGTGCCAGCAGCTACCCCAGGGGCGCCTCGTCCGGGGCCAACGTCCTGACTTTC.

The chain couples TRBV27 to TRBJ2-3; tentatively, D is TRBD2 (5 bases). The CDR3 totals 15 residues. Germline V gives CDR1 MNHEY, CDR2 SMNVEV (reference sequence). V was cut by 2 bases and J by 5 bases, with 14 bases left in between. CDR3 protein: CASSLILSAGDTQYF. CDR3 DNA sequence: TGTGCCAGCAGTTTAATTCTATCCGCGGGAGATACGCAGTATTTT.

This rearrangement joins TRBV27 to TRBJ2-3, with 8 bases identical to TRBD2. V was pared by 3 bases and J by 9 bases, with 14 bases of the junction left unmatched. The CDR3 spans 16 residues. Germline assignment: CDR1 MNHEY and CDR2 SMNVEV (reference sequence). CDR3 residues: CASSFGGRPLSTTQYF. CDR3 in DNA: TGTGCCAGCAGTTTTGGCGGGAGGCCCTTGAGTACGACGCAGTATTTT.

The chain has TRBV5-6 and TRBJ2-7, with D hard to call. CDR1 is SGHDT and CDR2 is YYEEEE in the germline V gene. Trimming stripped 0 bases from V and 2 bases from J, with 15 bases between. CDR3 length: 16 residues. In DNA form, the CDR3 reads TGTGCCAGCAGCTTGGCCTTTGAGAGGCTAACCTACGAGCAGTACTTC. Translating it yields CASSLAFERLTYEQYF.

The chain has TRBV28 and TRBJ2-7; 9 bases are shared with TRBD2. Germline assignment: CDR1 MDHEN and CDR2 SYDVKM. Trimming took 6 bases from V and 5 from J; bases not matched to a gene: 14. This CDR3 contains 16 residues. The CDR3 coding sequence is TGTGCCAGCAGCCCCAAAGGACTAGCGCTTTTGGACGAGCAGTACTTC. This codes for CASSPKGLALLDEQYF.

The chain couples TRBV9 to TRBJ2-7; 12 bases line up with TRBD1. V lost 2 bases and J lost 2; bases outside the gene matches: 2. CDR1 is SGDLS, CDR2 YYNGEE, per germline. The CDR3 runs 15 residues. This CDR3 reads CASSVGTGGPYEQYF. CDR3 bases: TGTGCCAGCAGCGTGGGGACAGGGGGCCCCTACGAGCAGTACTTC.

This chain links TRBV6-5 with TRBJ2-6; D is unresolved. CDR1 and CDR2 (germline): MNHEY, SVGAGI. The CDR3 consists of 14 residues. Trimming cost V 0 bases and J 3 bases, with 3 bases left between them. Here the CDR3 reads CASSYSRGANVLTF. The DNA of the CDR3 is TGTGCCAGCAGTTACTCTCGTGGGGCCAACGTCCTGACTTTC.

Here the CDR3 DNA reads TGTGCCAGCAGTCAAAACACCGCGAACACCGGGGAGCTGTTTTTT. Translated: CASSQNTANTGELFF. The rearrangement joins TRBV27 to TRBJ2-2; D gene uncertain. Germline assignment: CDR1 MNHEY and CDR2 SMNVEV (reference sequence). Trimming took 5 bases from V and 0 from J, leaving 10 bases between them. The CDR3 length is 15 residues.

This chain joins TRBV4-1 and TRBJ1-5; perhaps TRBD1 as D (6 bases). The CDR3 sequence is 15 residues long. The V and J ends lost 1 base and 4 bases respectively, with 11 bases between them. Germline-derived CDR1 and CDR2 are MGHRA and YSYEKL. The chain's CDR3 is CASSQGEGVNQPQHF. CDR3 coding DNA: TGCGCCAGCAGCCAAGGGGAGGGGGTAAATCAGCCCCAGCATTTT.

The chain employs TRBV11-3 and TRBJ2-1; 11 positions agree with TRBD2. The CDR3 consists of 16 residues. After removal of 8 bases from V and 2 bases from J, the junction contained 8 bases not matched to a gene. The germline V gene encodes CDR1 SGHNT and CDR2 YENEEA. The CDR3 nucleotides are TGTGCCAGCTTCCGAGGGGGACTAGCGGCCTACAATGAGCAGTTCTTC. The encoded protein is CASFRGGLAAYNEQFF.

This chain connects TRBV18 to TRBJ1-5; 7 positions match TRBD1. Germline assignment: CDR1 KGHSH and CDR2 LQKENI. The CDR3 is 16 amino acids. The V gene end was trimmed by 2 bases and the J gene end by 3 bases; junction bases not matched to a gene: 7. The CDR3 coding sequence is TGTGCCAGCTCACCAACCGGGACAGCAATCAATCAGCCCCAGCATTTT. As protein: CASSPTGTAINQPQHF.

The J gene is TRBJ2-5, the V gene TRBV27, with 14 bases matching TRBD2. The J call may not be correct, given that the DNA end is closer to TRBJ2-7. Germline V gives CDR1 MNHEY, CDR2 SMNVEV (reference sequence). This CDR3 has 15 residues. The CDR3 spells CASRGLAGVAHEQYF. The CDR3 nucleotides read TGTGCCAGCAGGGGACTAGCGGGAGTGGCCCACGAGCAGTACTTC.

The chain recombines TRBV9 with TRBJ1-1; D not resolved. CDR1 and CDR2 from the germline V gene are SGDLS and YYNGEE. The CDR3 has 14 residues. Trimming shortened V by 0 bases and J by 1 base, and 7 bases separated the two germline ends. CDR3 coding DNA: TGTGCCAGCAGCGTAGGAACAGCGAACACTGAAGCTTTCTTT. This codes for CASSVGTANTEAFF.

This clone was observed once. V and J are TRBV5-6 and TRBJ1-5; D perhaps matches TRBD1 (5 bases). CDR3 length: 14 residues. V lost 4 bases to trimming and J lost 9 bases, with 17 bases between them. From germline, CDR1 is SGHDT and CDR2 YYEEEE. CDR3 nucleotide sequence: TGTGCCAGCAGCCCCGACAGAGGTTTTGGGCCCCAGCATTTT. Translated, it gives CASSPDRGFGPQHF. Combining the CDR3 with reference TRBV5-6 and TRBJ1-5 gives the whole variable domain DAGVTQSPTHLIKTRGQQVTLRCSPKSGHDTVSWYQQALGQGPQFIFQYYEEEERQRGNFPDRFSGHQFPNYSSELNVNALLLGDSALYLCASSPDRGFGPQHFGDGTRLSIL.